There are a few counts of the clone carrying this TCR beta chain. Its target is unknown. The authors reverse transcribed all of the isolated RNA, so sequencing captured expressed TCRB transcripts. The assay was immunoSEQ multiplex PCR, and TCRdb's table has in-frame clones only and misses some. The sample holds more than 550,000 clones, around 15% seen once. This specimen comes from a study of beta chain features in type 1 diabetes. CDR1 is GTSNPN, CDR2 SVGIG, per germline (reference sequence). Trimming shortened V by 3 bases and J by 1 base, and 9 bases separated the two germline ends. This CDR3 has 13 amino acids. Whole-study results and caveats: Type 1 diabetes patients had TCRB CDR3s that were shorter (moderately but significantly so) in all four CD4+ subsets.

The V call is TRBV30, the J call TRBJ1-1; D call uncertain. The sequence derives from a man aged 18-30 years with type 1 diabetes. Sample: naive CD4+ T cells from blood. Here the CDR3 reads CAWRSQPNTEAFF. CDR3 nucleotides: TGTGCCTGGAGATCCCAGCCGAACACTGAAGCTTTCTTT.